This is a list of T cell receptor beta chains from one sample in a study of T cells expressing NK-cell markers. Each CDR3 protein gets one entry in TCRdb, which reprocessed the 5' RACE reads and gives no DNA. There are 550,000 to 600,000 distinct CDR3 sequences in the sample, with approximately 3.6% held by the top ten. Specimen: blood T cells: a sorted CD56 or NKG2C T cell subset, CD4+ or CD8+ T cells, or bulk PBMC T cells (not recorded which). The origin of the receptors is a man aged 18 to 35 in good health. Both conserved end residues are part of each CDR3. Fields, in order: J gene, V gene, CDR3 protein.

>TRBJ1-4|TRBV11-2
CASRIDRAEKLFF
>TRBJ2-3|TRBV12-3/TRBV12-4
CASSLELRGSRDTQYF
>TRBJ2-2|TRBV12-3/TRBV12-4
CASSFRGVTGELFF
>TRBJ1-1|TRBV30
CAWSRGGNTEAFF
>TRBJ2-7|TRBV20-1
CSALKSSGEQYF
>TRBJ2-1|TRBV11-3
CASSLGGLGPSGKNEQFF
>TRBJ2-1|TRBV21-1
CASRGLAFNEQFF
>TRBJ1-5|TRBV12-5
CASGSKGSANQPQHF
>TRBJ2-1|TRBV28
CASSLDRGQYNEQFF
>TRBJ2-3|TRBV2
CAIAGQRFTDTQYF
>TRBJ2-7|TRBV7-3
CASSLTAGIPFEQYF
>TRBJ2-7|TRBV20-1
CSAQESGPEQYF
>TRBJ2-2|TRBV5-1
CASRSGTLAAGELFF
>TRBJ1-3|TRBV21-1
CASSSPRLGVGNTIYF
>TRBJ2-3|TRBV7-8
CASSLDRGQVDTQYF
>TRBJ1-5|TRBV12-3/TRBV12-4
CASSLAGGQQPQHF
>TRBJ1-4|TRBV7-6
CASSSTLQQGYNEKLFF
>TRBJ2-3|TRBV24-1
CATSEGRQTDTQYF